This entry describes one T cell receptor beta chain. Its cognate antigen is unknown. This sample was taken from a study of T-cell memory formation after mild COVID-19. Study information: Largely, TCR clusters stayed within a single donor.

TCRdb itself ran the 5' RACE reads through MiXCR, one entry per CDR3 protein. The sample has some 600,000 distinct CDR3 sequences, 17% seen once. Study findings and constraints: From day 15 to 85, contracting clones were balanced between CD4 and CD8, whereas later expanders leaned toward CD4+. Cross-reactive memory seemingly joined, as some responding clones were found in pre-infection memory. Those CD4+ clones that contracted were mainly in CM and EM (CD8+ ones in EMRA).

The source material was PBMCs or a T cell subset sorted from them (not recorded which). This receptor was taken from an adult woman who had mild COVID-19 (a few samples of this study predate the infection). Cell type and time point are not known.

The CDR3 loop is CASSFAGGGSTEAFF. In DNA, the CDR3 is TGCGCCAGCAGCTTTGCGGGGGGAGGGAGCACTGAAGCTTTCTTT. V usage is TRBV5-1 and J usage is TRBJ1-1; possible D gene TRBD1, 5 bases. Trimming took 2 bases from V and 4 from J, leaving 15 bases between them. The CDR3 sequence is 15 residues long. Per the germline V gene, CDR1 is SGHRS and CDR2 is YFSETQ.